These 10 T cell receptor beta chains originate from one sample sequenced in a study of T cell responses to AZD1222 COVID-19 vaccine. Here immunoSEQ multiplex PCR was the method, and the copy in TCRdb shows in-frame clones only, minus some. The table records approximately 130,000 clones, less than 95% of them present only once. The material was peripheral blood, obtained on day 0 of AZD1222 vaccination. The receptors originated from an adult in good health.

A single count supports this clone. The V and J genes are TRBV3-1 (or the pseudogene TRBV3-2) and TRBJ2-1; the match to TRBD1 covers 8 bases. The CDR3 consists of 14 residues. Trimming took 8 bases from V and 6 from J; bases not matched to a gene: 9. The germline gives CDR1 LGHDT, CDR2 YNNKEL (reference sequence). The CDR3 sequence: CASLSEGTGNEQFF. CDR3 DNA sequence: TGTGCCAGCCTGTCAGAGGGGACAGGCAATGAGCAGTTCTTC.

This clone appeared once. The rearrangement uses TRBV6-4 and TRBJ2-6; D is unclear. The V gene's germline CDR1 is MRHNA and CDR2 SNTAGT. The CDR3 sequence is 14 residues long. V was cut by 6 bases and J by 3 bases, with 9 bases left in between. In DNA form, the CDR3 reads TGTGCCAGCAGCCTAAGGGATGGGGCCAACGTCCTGACTTTC. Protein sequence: CASSLRDGANVLTF.

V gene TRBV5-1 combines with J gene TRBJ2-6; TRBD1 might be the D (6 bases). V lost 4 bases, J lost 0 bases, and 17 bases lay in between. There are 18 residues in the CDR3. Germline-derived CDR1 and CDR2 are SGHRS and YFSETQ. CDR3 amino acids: CASSLRTDKLSGANVLTF. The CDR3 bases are TGCGCCAGCAGCCTTCGGACAGACAAACTCTCTGGGGCCAACGTCCTGACTTTC.

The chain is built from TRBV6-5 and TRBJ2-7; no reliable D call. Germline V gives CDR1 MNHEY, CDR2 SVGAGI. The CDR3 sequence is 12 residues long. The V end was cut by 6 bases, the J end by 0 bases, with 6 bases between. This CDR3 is CASSRSSYEQYF. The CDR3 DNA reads TGTGCCAGCAGCCGGAGCTCCTACGAGCAGTACTTC.

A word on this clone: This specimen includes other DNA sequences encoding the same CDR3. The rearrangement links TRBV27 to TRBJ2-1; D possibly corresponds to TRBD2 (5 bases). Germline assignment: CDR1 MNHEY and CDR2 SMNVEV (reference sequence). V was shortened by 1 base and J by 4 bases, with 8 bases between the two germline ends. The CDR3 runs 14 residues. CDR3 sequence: CASSLFRGYNEQFF. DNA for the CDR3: TGTGCCAGCAGTTTATTTCGGGGTTACAATGAGCAGTTCTTC.

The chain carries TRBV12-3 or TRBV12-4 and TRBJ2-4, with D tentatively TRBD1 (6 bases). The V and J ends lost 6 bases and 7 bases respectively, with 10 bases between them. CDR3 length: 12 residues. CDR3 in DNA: TGTGCCAGCAGACCGAGGGGGAACATTCAGTACTTC. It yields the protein CASRPRGNIQYF.

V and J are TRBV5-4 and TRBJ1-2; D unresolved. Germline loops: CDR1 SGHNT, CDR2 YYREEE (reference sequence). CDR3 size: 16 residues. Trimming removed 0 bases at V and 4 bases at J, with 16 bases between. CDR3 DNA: TGTGCCAGCAGCTTGGTAAACGGGAGGGATCCCTATGGCTACACCTTC. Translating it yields CASSLVNGRDPYGYTF.

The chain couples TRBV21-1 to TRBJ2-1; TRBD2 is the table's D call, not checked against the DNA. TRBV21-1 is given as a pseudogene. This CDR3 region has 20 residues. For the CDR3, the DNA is TGTGCCAGCAGCATCCCAGCGGGAGGGCCGACATGTCCCTCCTACAATGAGCAGTTCTTC. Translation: CASSIPAGGPTCPSYNEQFF.

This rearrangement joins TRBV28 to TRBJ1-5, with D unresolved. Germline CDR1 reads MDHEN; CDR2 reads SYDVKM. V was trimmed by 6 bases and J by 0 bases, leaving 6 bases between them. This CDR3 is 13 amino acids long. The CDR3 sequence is CASRDYSNQPQHF. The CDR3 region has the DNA TGTGCCAGCAGGGACTATAGCAATCAGCCCCAGCATTTT. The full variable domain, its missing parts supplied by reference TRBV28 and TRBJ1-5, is DVKVTQSSRYLVKRTGEKVFLECVQDMDHENMFWYRQDPGLGLRLIYFSYDVKMKEKGDIPEGYSVSREKKERFSLILESASTNQTSMYLCASRDYSNQPQHFGDGTRLSIL.

The CDR3 loop reads CASSVDPEARAYEQYF. Here the CDR3 DNA reads TGTGCCAGCAGCGTAGACCCGGAAGCCCGGGCCTACGAGCAGTACTTC. V is TRBV9 and J is TRBJ2-7; D unclear. Trimming shortened V by 0 bases and J by 2 bases, and 15 bases separated the two germline ends. Germline V CDR1 and CDR2: SGDLS, YYNGEE. The CDR3 extends over 16 amino acids.